This TCR beta chain originates from a study of cytomegalovirus exposure and HLA in healthy donors. Per the germline V gene, CDR1 is KGHSH and CDR2 is LQKENI. This CDR3 contains 17 residues. The V gene lost 0 bases and the J gene lost 2 bases, with 14 bases spanning the gap. About this clone itself: What it binds is not known.

PCR primers comprised 60 Vbeta and 13 Jbeta primers. Profiled with immunoSEQ multiplex PCR; TCRdb holds only in-frame clones, not every one. The data contain 100,000 to 120,000 clones, approximately 82% of them singletons. Findings and caveats of the study: Presence/absence analyses took donor sequencing depth as roughly uniform. The investigators catalogued some 150 TCR beta chains as cytomegalovirus-associated. Whilst most TCR sequences proved rare, a subset of public TCRs occurred across many donors.

What was sequenced was PBMCs. The chain links TRBV18 to TRBJ1-3, with a possible D match to TRBD1 (5 bases). This TCR derives from a man between 40 and 49 years old in good health and CMV-seropositive. CDR3: CASSPPTLSGAGNTIYF. The CDR3 DNA is TGTGCCAGCTCACCACCCACTCTTTCGGGGGCTGGAAACACCATATATTTT.